This T cell receptor beta chain appears in the sequencing data of a study of T cell changes during pregnancy in multiple sclerosis. The CDR3 is made up of 17 amino acids. J lost 3 bases, V lost 6 bases, and 9 bases had no gene match. Germline V gives CDR1 MDHEN, CDR2 SYDVKM. Clones were sequenced by immunoSEQ multiplex PCR, and TCRdb holds only the in-frame ones, with some missing. The table includes more than 65,000 clones, more than 90% detected once. This clonotype was sampled from a female donor with multiple sclerosis, enrolled in a pregnancy study. The chain combines TRBV28 with TRBJ2-5; 14 bases map to TRBD2. The sample in question was peripheral blood, obtained in the second trimester of pregnancy. The CDR3 here is CASSLPGTSGREETQYF. The CDR3 DNA reads TGTGCCAGCAGCCTACCCGGGACTAGCGGGAGAGAAGAGACCCAGTACTTC.